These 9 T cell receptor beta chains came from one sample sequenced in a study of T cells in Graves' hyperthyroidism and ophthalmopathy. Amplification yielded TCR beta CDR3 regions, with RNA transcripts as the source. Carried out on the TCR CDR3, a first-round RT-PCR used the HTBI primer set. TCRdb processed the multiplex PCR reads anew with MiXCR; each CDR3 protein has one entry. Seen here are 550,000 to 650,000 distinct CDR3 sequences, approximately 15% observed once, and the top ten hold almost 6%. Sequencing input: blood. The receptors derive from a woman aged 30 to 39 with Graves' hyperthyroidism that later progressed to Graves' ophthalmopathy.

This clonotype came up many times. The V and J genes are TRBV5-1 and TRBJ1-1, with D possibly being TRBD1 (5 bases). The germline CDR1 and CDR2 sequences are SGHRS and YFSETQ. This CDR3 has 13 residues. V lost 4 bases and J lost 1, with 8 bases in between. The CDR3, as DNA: TGCGCCAGCAGCGCCGGACAGAACACTGAAGCTTTCTTT. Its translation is CASSAGQNTEAFF.

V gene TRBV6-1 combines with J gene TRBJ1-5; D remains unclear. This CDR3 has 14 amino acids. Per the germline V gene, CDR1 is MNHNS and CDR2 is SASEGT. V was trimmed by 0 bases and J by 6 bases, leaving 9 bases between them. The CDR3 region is CASSEAIGFQPQHF. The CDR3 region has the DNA TGTGCCAGCAGTGAAGCCATTGGGTTTCAGCCCCAGCATTTT.

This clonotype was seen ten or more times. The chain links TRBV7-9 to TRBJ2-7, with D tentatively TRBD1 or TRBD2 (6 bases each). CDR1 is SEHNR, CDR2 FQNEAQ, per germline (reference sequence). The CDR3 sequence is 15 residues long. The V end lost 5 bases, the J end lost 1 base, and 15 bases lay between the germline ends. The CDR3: CASSGGRGPSYEQYF. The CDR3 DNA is TGTGCCAGCAGCGGGGGGCGGGGTCCGTCCTACGAGCAGTACTTC.

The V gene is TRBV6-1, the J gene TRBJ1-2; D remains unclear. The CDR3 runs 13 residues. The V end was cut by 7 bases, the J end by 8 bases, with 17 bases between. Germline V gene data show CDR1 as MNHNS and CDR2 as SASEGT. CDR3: CASTEAGRSGYTF. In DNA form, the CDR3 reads TGTGCCAGCACGGAGGCGGGGAGGTCGGGCTACACCTTC.

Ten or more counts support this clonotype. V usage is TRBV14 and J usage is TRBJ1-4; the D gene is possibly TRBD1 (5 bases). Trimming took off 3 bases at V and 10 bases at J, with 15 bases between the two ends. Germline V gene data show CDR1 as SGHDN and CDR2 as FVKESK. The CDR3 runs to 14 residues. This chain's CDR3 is CASSQGPAIGKLFF. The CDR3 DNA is TGTGCCAGCAGCCAGGGACCGGCGATCGGAAAACTGTTTTTT. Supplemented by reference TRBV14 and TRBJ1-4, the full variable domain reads EAGVTQFPSHSVIEKGQTVTLRCDPISGHDNLYWYRRVMGKEIKFLLHFVKESKQDESGMPNNRFLAERTGGTYSTLKVQPAELEDSGVYFCASSQGPAIGKLFFGSGTQLSVL.

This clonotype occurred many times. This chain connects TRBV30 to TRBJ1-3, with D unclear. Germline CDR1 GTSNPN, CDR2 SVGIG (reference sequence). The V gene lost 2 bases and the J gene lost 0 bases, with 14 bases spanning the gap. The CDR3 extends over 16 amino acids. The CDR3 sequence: CAWSREIQFSGNTIYF. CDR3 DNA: TGTGCCTGGAGTCGGGAGATACAGTTCTCTGGAAACACCATATATTTT.

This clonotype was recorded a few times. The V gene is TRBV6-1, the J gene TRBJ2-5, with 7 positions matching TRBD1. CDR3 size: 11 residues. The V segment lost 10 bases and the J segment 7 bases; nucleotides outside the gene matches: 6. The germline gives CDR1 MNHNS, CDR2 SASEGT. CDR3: CATTPGGTQYF. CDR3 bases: TGTGCCACCACCCCAGGGGGGACCCAGTACTTC.

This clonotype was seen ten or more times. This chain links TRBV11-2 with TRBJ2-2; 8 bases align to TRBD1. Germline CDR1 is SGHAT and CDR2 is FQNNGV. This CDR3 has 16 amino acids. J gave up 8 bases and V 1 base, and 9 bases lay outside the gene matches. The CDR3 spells CASSLAPGTGVGELFF. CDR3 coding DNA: TGTGCCAGCAGCTTAGCCCCCGGGACAGGAGTGGGGGAGCTGTTTTTT.

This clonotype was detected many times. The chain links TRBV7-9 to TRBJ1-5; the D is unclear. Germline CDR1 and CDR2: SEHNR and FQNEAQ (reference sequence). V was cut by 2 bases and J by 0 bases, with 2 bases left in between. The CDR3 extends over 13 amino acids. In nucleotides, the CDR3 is TGTGCCAGCAGCTTAAATAGCAATCAGCCCCAGCATTTT. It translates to CASSLNSNQPQHF.